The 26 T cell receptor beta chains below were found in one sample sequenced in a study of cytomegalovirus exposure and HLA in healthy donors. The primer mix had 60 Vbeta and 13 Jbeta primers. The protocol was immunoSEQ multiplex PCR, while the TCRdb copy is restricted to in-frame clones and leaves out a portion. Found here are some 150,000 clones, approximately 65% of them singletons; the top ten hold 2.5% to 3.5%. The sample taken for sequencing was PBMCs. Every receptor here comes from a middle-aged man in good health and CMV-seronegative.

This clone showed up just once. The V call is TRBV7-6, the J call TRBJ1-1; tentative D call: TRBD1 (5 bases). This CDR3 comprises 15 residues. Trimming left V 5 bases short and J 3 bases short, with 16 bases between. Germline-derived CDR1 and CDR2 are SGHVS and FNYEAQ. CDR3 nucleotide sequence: TGTGCCAGCAGCCTGACTAGGGGAACGGACACTGAAGCTTTCTTT. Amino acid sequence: CASSLTRGTDTEAFF.

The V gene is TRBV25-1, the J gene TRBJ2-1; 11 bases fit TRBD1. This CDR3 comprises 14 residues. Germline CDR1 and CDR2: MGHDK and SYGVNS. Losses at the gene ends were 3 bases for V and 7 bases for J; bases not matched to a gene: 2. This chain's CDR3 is CASSDRDRGNEQFF. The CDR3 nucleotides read TGTGCCAGCAGTGACAGGGACAGGGGGAATGAGCAGTTCTTC.

CDR3: CASSFGENTEAFF. The CDR3 DNA sequence: TGTGCCAGCAGCTTCGGAGAGAACACTGAAGCTTTCTTT. The genes are TRBV11-2 and TRBJ1-1; no reliable D call. Germline CDR1 reads SGHAT; CDR2 reads FQNNGV. V was trimmed by 3 bases and J by 1 base, leaving 6 bases between them. The CDR3 runs 13 residues.

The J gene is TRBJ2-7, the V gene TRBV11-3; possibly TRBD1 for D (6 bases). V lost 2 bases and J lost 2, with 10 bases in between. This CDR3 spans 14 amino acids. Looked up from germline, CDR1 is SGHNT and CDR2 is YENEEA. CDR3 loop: CASSLSGAAYEQYF. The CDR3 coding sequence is TGTGCCAGCAGCTTATCAGGGGCGGCCTACGAGCAGTACTTC.

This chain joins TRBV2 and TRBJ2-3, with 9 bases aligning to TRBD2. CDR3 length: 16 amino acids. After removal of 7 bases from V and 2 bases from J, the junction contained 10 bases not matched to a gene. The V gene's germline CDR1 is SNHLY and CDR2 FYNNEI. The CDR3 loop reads CASTGMGLADTDTQYF. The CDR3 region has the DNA TGTGCCAGCACTGGAATGGGACTAGCTGACACAGATACGCAGTATTTT.

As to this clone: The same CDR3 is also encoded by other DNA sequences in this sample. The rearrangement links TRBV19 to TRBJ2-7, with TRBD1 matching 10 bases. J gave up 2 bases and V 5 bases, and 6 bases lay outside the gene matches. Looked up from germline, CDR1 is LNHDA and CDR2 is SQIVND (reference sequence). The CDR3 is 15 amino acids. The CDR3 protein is CASSEDRGGTYEQYF. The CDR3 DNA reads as TGTGCCAGTAGTGAGGACAGGGGGGGGACCTACGAGCAGTACTTC.

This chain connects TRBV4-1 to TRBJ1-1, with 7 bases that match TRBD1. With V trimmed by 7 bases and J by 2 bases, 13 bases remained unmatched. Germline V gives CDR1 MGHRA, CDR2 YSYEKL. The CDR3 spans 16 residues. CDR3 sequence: CASKRPDRAGNTEAFF. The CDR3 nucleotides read TGCGCCAGCAAGAGGCCCGACAGGGCCGGAAACACTGAAGCTTTCTTT.

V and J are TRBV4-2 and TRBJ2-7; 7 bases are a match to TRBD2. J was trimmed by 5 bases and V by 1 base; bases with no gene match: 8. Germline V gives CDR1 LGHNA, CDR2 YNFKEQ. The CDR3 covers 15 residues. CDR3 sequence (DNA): TGTGCCAGCAGCCAAGGCGGCGGGAGTCTCAACGAGCAGTACTTC. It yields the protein CASSQGGGSLNEQYF.

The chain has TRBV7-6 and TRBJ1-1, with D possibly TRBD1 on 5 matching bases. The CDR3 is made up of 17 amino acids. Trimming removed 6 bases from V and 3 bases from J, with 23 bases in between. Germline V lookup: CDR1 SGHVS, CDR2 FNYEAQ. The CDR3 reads CASSEASGHSVDTEAFF. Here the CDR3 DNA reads TGTGCCAGCAGTGAGGCTAGTGGACACTCTGTCGACACTGAAGCTTTCTTT.

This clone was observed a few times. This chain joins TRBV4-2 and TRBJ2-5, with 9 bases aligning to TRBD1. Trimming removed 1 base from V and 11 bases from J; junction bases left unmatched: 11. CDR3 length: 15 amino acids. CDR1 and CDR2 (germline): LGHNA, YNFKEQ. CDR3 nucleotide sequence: TGTGCCAGCAGCCAAGCTTGGGACAGGGCCCCTAAGCAGTACTTC. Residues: CASSQAWDRAPKQYF.

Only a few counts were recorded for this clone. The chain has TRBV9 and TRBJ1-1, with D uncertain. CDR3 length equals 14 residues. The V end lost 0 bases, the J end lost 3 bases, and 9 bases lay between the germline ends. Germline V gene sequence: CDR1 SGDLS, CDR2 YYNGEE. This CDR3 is CASSVVSGYTEAFF. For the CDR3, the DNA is TGTGCCAGCAGCGTAGTTTCAGGTTACACTGAAGCTTTCTTT. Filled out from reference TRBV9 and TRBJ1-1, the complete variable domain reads DSGVTQTPKHLITATGQRVTLRCSPRSGDLSVYWYQQSLDQGLQFLIQYYNGEERAKGNILERFSAQQFPDLHSELNLSSLELGDSALYFCASSVVSGYTEAFFGQGTRLTVV.

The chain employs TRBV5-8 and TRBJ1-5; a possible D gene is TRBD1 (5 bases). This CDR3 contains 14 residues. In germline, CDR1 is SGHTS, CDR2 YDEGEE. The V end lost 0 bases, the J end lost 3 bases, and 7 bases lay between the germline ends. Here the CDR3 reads CASSLGTINQPQHF. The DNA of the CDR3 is TGTGCCAGCAGCTTGGGGACAATCAATCAGCCCCAGCATTTT.

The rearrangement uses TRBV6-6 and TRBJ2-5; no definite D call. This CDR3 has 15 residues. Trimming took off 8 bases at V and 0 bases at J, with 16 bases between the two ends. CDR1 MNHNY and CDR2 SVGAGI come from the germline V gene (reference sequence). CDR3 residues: CASQRFRSYQETQYF. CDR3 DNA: TGTGCCAGCCAACGATTCAGGTCGTACCAAGAGACCCAGTACTTC.

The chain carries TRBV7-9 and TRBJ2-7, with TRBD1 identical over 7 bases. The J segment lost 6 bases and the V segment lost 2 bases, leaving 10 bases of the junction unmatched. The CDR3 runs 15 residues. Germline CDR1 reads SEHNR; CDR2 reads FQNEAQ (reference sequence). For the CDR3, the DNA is TGTGCCAGCAGCTTACAGGGGGTCGGCTTCTTCGAGCAGTACTTC. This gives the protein CASSLQGVGFFEQYF. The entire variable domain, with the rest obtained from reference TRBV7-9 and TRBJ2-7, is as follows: DTGVSQNPRHKITKRGQNVTFRCDPISEHNRLYWYRQTLGQGPEFLTYFQNEAQLEKSRLLSDRFSAERPKGSFSTLEIQRTEQGDSAMYLCASSLQGVGFFEQYFGPGTRLTVT.

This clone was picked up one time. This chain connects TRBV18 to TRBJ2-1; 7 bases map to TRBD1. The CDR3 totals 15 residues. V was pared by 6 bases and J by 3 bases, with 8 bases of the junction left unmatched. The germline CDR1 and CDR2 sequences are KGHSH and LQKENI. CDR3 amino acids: CASSSDRDGYNEQFF. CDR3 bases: TGTGCCAGCTCTAGTGACAGGGATGGCTACAATGAGCAGTTCTTC.

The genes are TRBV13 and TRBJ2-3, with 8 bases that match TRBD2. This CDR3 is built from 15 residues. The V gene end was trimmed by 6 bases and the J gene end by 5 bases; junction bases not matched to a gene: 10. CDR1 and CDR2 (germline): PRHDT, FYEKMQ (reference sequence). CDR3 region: CASSSTSGHRDTQYF. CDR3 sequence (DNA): TGTGCCAGCAGTTCTACTAGCGGCCATCGAGATACGCAGTATTTT.

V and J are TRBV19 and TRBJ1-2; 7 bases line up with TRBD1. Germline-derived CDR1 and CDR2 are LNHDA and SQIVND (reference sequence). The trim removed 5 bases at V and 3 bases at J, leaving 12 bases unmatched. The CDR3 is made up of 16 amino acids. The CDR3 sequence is CASSPWTGRADYGYTF. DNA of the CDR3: TGTGCCAGTAGTCCTTGGACAGGCCGAGCAGACTATGGCTACACCTTC.

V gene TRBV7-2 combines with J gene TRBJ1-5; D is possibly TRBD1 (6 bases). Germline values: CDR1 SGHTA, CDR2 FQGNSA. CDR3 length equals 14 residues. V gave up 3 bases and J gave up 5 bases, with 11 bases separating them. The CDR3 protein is CASSFGGRDQPQHF. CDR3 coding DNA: TGTGCCAGCAGCTTCGGGGGGCGCGATCAGCCCCAGCATTTT. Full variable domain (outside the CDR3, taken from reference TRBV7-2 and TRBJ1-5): GAGVSQSPSNKVTEKGKDVELRCDPISGHTALYWYRQSLGQGLEFLIYFQGNSAPDKSGLPSDRFSAERTGGSVSTLTIQRTQQEDSAVYLCASSFGGRDQPQHFGDGTRLSIL.

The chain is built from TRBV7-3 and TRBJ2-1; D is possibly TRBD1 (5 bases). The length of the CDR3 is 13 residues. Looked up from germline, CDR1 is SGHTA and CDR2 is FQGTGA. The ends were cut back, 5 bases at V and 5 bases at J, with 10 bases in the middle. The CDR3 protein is CASSGHIDNEQFF. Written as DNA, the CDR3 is TGTGCCAGCAGCGGACACATAGACAATGAGCAGTTCTTC. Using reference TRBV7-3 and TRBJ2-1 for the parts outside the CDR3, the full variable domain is GAGVSQTPSNKVTEKGKYVELRCDPISGHTALYWYRQSLGQGPEFLIYFQGTGAADDSGLPNDRFFAVRPEGSVSTLKIQRTERGDSAVYLCASSGHIDNEQFFGPGTRLTVL.

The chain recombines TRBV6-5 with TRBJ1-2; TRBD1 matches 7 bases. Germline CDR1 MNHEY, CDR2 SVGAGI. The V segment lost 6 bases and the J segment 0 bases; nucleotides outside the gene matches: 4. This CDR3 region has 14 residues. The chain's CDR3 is CASSIGTANYGYTF. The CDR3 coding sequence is TGTGCCAGCAGCATAGGGACAGCTAACTATGGCTACACCTTC.

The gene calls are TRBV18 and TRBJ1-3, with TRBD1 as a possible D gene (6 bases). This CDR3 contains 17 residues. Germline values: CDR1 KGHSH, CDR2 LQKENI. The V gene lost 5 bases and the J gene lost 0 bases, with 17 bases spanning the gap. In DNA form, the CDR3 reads TGTGCCAGCTCAAACCGGACAGCGCCCAGCTCTGGAAACACCATATATTTT. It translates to CASSNRTAPSSGNTIYF.

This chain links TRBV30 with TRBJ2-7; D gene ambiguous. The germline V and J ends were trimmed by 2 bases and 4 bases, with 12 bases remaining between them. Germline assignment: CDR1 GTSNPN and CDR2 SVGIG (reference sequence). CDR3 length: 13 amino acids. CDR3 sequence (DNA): TGTGCCTGGAGTCAGGCGATTCATTACGAGCAGTACTTC. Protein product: CAWSQAIHYEQYF.

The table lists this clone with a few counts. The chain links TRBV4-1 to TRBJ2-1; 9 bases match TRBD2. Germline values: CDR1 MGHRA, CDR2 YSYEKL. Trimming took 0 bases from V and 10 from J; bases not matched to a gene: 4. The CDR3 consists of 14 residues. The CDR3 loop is CASSQDSSGREQFF. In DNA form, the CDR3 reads TGCGCCAGCAGCCAAGATTCCAGCGGGAGGGAGCAGTTCTTC.

The CDR3 region is CASSRGSSGANVLTF. CDR3 sequence (DNA): TGTGCCAGCAGCCGAGGGAGCTCTGGGGCCAACGTCCTGACTTTC. The chain links TRBV5-5 to TRBJ2-6, with D perhaps TRBD2 (5 bases). Germline V CDR1 and CDR2: SGHKS, YYEKEE (reference sequence). This CDR3 is built from 15 residues. The V end was cut by 4 bases, the J end by 0 bases, with 8 bases between.

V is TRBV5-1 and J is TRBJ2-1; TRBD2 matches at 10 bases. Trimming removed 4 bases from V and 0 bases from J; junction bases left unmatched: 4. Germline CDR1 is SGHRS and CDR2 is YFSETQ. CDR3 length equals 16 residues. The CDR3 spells CASSGGLADSYNEQFF. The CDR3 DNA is TGCGCCAGCAGCGGCGGACTAGCGGACTCCTACAATGAGCAGTTCTTC.

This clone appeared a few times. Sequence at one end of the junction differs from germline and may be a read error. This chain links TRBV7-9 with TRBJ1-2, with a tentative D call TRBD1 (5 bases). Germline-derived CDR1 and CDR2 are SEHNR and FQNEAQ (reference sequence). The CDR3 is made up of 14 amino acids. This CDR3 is CSSSPPGGADGYTF. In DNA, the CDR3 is TGTTCCAGCAGTCCCCCGGGAGGGGCGGATGGCTACACCTTC.